This TCR beta chain was captured by sequencing in a study of cytomegalovirus exposure and HLA in healthy donors. General study results and limits: Later genetic work tied a missense DCLRE1C variant to beta-chain V and J trimming.

The V and J ends lost 5 bases and 2 bases, in that order; junction bases with no gene match: 9. CDR3 length: 15 amino acids. Germline V gives CDR1 SGHAT, CDR2 FQNNGV. Concerning this clone: Antigen specificity is unknown.

The PCR employed 60 Vbeta primers together with 13 Jbeta primers. Sequencing was performed with immunoSEQ multiplex PCR; in TCRdb, only in-frame clones are kept and a portion is missing. This table holds roughly 190,000 clones, under 85% found once. V and J are TRBV11-2 and TRBJ2-7, with TRBD2 identical over 7 bases. Sequenced sample: PBMCs. The receptor's source is a woman between 50 and 59 years old in good health and CMV-seropositive. CDR3 DNA sequence: TGTGCCAGCAGCACAAAGTACGGGAGGCCCTACGAGCAGTACTTC. It codes for CASSTKYGRPYEQYF.